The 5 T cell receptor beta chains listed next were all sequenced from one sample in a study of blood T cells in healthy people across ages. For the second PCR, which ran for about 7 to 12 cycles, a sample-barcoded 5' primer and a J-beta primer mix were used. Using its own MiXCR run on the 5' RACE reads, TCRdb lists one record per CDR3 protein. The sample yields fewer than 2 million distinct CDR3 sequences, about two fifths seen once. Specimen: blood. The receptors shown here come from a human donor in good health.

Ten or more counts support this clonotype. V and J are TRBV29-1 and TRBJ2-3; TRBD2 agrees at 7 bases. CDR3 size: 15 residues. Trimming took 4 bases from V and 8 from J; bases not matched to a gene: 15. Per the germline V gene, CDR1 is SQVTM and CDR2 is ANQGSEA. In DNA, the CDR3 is TGCAGCGTTGTCGTGGGCTTCCTCCCGGGAGGTACGCAGTATTTT. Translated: CSVVVGFLPGGTQYF.

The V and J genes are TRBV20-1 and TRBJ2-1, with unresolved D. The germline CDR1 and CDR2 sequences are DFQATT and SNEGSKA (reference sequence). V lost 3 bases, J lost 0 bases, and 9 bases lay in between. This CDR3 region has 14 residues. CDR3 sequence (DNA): TGCAGTGCTAGTTCTAGTGGCTCCTACAATGAGCAGTTCTTC. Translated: CSASSSGSYNEQFF.

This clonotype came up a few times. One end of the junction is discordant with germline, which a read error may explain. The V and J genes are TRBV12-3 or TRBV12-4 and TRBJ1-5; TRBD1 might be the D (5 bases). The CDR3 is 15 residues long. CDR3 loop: CASSFGRGPNLPQHF. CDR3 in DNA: TGTGCCAGCAGTTTTGGTAGGGGCCCCAATCTGCCCCAGCATTTT.

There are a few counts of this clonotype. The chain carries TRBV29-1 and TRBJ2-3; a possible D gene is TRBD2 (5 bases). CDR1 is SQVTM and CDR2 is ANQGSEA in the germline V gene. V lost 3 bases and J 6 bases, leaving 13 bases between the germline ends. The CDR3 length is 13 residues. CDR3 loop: CSVDNPGGDTQYF. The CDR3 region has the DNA TGCAGCGTTGATAACCCGGGCGGGGATACGCAGTATTTT.

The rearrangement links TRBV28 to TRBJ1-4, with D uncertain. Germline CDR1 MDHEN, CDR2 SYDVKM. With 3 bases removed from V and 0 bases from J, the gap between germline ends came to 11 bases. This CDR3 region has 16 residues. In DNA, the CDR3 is TGTGCCAGCAGTTTCCATCCAGATGCAACTAATGAAAAACTGTTTTTT. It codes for CASSFHPDATNEKLFF.